These 13 T cell receptor beta chains share one sample of origin, sequenced in a study of T-cell memory formation after mild COVID-19. TCRdb reprocessed the 5' RACE reads with MiXCR, giving one entry per CDR3 protein. The table includes 500,000 to 550,000 distinct CDR3 sequences, roughly 20% detected once. Source material: PBMCs or a T cell subset sorted from them (not recorded which). Receptor source: an adult woman who had mild COVID-19 (a few samples of this study predate the infection). Cell type and time point are not known.

The genes are TRBV4-2 and TRBJ2-1; TRBD2 matches 14 bases. J was trimmed by 4 bases and V by 1 base; bases with no gene match: 9. Germline CDR1 LGHNA, CDR2 YNFKEQ. This CDR3 comprises 19 residues. CDR3 nucleotides: TGTGCCAGCAGCCAAGTTTCCTCAGGGACTAGCGGGGGTTACAATGAGCAGTTCTTC. Residues: CASSQVSSGTSGGYNEQFF.

V is TRBV4-2 and J is TRBJ2-5; D is perhaps TRBD2 (6 bases). Deletions cut 1 base from V and 3 bases from J, with 12 bases between. CDR1 and CDR2 (germline): LGHNA, YNFKEQ. This CDR3 has 15 residues. This chain's CDR3 is CASSQAGSLEETQYF. CDR3 DNA: TGTGCCAGCAGCCAAGCCGGGAGCCTAGAAGAGACCCAGTACTTC.

This clonotype was counted a few times. The chain has TRBV7-3 and TRBJ2-2; 13 bases line up with TRBD2. This CDR3 has 18 amino acids. V was clipped by 0 bases and J by 7 bases; unmatched bases: 8. In germline, CDR1 is SGHTA, CDR2 FQGTGA. CDR3 in DNA: TGTGCCAGCAGCTTAACAGGACTAGCGGGAGTACCCATCGGGGAGCTGTTTTTT. Its protein is CASSLTGLAGVPIGELFF.

This clonotype has more than one count but fewer than ten. The chain combines TRBV7-2 with TRBJ2-3; a weak D match, TRBD1 (5 bases). The CDR3 totals 16 residues. Germline loops: CDR1 SGHTA, CDR2 FQGNSA. V was pared by 5 bases and J by 2 bases, with 17 bases between. CDR3 protein: CASSLQRQTYTDTQYF. The CDR3 DNA is TGTGCCAGCAGCCTTCAGCGACAGACCTACACAGATACGCAGTATTTT.

This clonotype was counted a few times. The chain recombines TRBV6-5 with TRBJ2-1, with 12 bases matching TRBD2. Per the germline V gene, CDR1 is MNHEY and CDR2 is SVGAGI. The CDR3 consists of 15 residues. V shed 6 bases, J shed 6 bases, and the junction held 6 bases outside the gene matches. The CDR3 spells CASRSTSGGRNEQFF. The CDR3 DNA reads as TGTGCCAGCAGATCGACTAGCGGGGGTCGCAATGAGCAGTTCTTC.

The rearrangement links TRBV29-1 to TRBJ1-1; a weak D match, TRBD1 (6 bases). The germline CDR1 and CDR2 sequences are SQVTM and ANQGSEA. The V gene lost 5 bases and the J gene lost 1 base, with 14 bases spanning the gap. CDR3 length: 14 amino acids. CDR3 residues: CSVRRQERNTEAFF. DNA for the CDR3: TGCAGCGTTCGGAGACAGGAAAGGAACACTGAAGCTTTCTTT.

There are a few counts of this clonotype. This chain links TRBV7-9 with TRBJ2-1; weak D call: TRBD2 (7 bases). The V end was cut by 0 bases, the J end by 5 bases, with 14 bases between. CDR3 length: 16 amino acids. Germline-derived CDR1 and CDR2 are SEHNR and FQNEAQ (reference sequence). The CDR3 spells CASSLARKGGDNEQFF. As DNA, the CDR3 is TGTGCCAGCAGCTTAGCGAGGAAGGGGGGGGACAATGAGCAGTTCTTC.

The chain is built from TRBV20-1 and TRBJ2-1; weak D call: TRBD2 (6 bases). The germline V gene encodes CDR1 DFQATT and CDR2 SNEGSKA (reference sequence). V lost 4 bases and J lost 4, with 17 bases in between. The CDR3 spans 15 residues. CDR3 amino acids: CSATLGGRDYNEQFF. The CDR3 DNA reads as TGCAGTGCTACCCTGGGGGGACGCGATTACAATGAGCAGTTCTTC.

The V call is TRBV7-3, the J call TRBJ2-1; 7 nucleotides align to TRBD2. Germline CDR1 SGHTA, CDR2 FQGTGA. V lost 0 bases and J lost 2; bases outside the gene matches: 7. CDR3 length: 17 amino acids. The CDR3, as DNA: TGTGCCAGCAGCTTAACAGGGAGCGGGGCAACCTACAATGAGCAGTTCTTC. It encodes CASSLTGSGATYNEQFF.

This clonotype showed up just a few times. Here the CDR3 reads CSVEEQGKFDGYTF. The CDR3, as DNA: TGCAGCGTTGAAGAACAGGGGAAATTCGATGGCTACACCTTC. This sequence joins TRBV29-1 and TRBJ1-2; 7 nucleotides align to TRBD1. V shed 0 bases and J 6 bases; nucleotides not matched to a gene: 7. The CDR3 has 14 amino acids. Germline V gene lookup returns CDR1 SQVTM and CDR2 ANQGSEA.

The CDR3 sequence is CASSFSPAGYTF. Written as DNA, the CDR3 is TGTGCCAGCAGCTTTTCCCCGGCTGGCTACACCTTC. This chain joins TRBV7-9 and TRBJ1-2; D remains unclear. Germline CDR1 is SEHNR and CDR2 is FQNEAQ (reference sequence). This CDR3 has 12 residues. The germline V and J ends were trimmed by 3 bases and 7 bases, with 9 bases remaining between them.

The rearrangement links TRBV24-1 to TRBJ2-3; D remains unclear. The CDR3 contains 15 residues. The V and J ends lost 4 bases and 1 base respectively, with 11 bases between them. The germline V gene has CDR1 KGHDR and CDR2 SFDVKD. The CDR3 DNA sequence: TGTGCCACCAGTGAGGCCCATAAGGGCACAGATACGCAGTATTTT. This sequence encodes CATSEAHKGTDTQYF.

The J gene is TRBJ2-7, the V gene TRBV6-2 or TRBV6-3, with unresolved D. The CDR3 totals 13 residues. Germline V gene lookup returns CDR1 MNHEY and CDR2 SVGEGT. Trimming stripped 2 bases from V and 3 bases from J, with 8 bases between. CDR3 residues: CASSYQVDYEQYF. The CDR3 DNA follows: TGTGCCAGCAGTTACCAGGTCGACTACGAGCAGTACTTC.